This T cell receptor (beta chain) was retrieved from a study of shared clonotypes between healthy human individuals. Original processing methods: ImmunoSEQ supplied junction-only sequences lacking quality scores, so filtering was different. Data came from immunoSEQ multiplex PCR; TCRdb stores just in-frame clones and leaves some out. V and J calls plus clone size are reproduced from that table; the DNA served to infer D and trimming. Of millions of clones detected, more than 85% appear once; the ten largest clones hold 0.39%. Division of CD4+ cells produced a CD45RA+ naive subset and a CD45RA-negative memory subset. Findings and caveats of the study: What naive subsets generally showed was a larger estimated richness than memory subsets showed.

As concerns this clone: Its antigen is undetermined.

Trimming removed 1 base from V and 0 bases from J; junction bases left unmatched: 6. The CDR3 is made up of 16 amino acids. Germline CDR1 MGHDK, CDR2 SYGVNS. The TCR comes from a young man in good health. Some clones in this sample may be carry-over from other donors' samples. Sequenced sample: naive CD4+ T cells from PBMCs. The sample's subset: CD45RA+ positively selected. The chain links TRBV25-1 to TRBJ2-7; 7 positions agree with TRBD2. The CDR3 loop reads CASSESGGGGSYEQYF. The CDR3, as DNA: TGTGCCAGCAGTGAATCGGGCGGGGGTGGCTCCTACGAGCAGTACTTC.